A single sample gave rise to the 21 T cell receptor beta chains below, sequenced in a study of cytomegalovirus exposure and HLA in healthy donors. Primers for the PCR totalled 60 Vbeta and 13 Jbeta. TCRdb keeps only in-frame clones here, not all; method: immunoSEQ multiplex PCR. Here the sample spans fewer than 250,000 clones, roughly 87% being singletons. The specimen sequenced was PBMCs. These receptors all stem from a man in his forties or fifties in good health and CMV-seropositive.

V usage is TRBV14 and J usage is TRBJ2-2; D gene ambiguous. In germline, CDR1 is SGHDN, CDR2 FVKESK. The ends were cut back, 1 base at V and 1 base at J, with 7 bases in the middle. CDR3 length: 15 amino acids. The CDR3 nucleotides read TGTGCCAGCAGCCAAGGGCAGCGGAACACCGGGGAGCTGTTTTTT. It specifies CASSQGQRNTGELFF.

The rearrangement links TRBV7-3 to TRBJ2-2; D perhaps matches TRBD2 (5 bases). The germline V gene encodes CDR1 SGHTA and CDR2 FQGTGA. CDR3 length: 15 amino acids. The V gene lost 0 bases and the J gene lost 0 bases, with 5 bases spanning the gap. The CDR3 is CASSLTSANTGELFF. The CDR3 nucleotides read TGTGCCAGCAGCTTAACTAGCGCGAACACCGGGGAGCTGTTTTTT.

V gene TRBV5-1 combines with J gene TRBJ2-1; 9 nucleotides agree with TRBD1. Germline CDR1 and CDR2: SGHRS and YFSETQ. J gave up 5 bases and V 0 bases, and 3 bases lay outside the gene matches. The CDR3 contains 15 residues. CDR3 sequence: CASSLAGQGNNEQFF. The CDR3 region has the DNA TGCGCCAGCAGCTTGGCGGGACAGGGCAACAATGAGCAGTTCTTC.

CDR3 in DNA: TGCGCCAGCAGTGAAACAGATCACACAGATACGCAGTATTTT. Translation: CASSETDHTDTQYF. The chain recombines TRBV10-2 with TRBJ2-3; D remains ambiguous. V lost 3 bases, J lost 2 bases, and 9 bases lay in between. Per the germline V gene, CDR1 is WSHSY and CDR2 is SAAADI. The CDR3 spans 14 residues.

V and J are TRBV18 and TRBJ1-2, with TRBD1 identical over 7 bases. The junction had 2 bases not matched to a gene; V was cut back by 2 bases and J by 2 bases. The CDR3 contains 14 residues. Germline CDR1 reads KGHSH; CDR2 reads LQKENI. The CDR3 DNA follows: TGTGCCAGCTCACCAAGGGGGCAAAACTATGGCTACACCTTC. Translation: CASSPRGQNYGYTF.

The chain recombines TRBV9 with TRBJ2-6; D is possibly TRBD1 (6 bases). The CDR3 has 15 residues. The germline V gene has CDR1 SGDLS and CDR2 YYNGEE. Trimming cost V 1 base and J 1 base, with 6 bases left between them. CDR3 loop: CASSVTGSGANVLTF. DNA for the CDR3: TGTGCCAGCAGCGTAACAGGGTCTGGGGCCAACGTCCTGACTTTC.

This sequence joins TRBV6-5 and TRBJ2-7, with D possibly matching TRBD1 (5 bases). Deletions cut 3 bases from V and 2 bases from J, with 11 bases between. Per germline, CDR1 MNHEY and CDR2 SVGAGI. CDR3 length equals 14 residues. The CDR3 protein is CASSYRGAPYEQYV. The CDR3 nucleotides are TGTGCCAGCAGTTATAGGGGTGCGCCCTACGAGCAGTACGTC.

The chain carries TRBV4-1 and TRBJ2-7; D may be TRBD1 (5 bases). Germline V gene lookup returns CDR1 MGHRA and CDR2 YSYEKL. The ends were cut back, 0 bases at V and 4 bases at J, with 7 bases in the middle. There are 13 residues in the CDR3. The CDR3 region is CASSQDRGYEQYV. CDR3 in DNA: TGCGCCAGCAGCCAAGATAGGGGTTACGAGCAGTACGTC.

The V call is TRBV6-6, the J call TRBJ1-2; possible D gene TRBD1, 6 bases. Germline V lookup: CDR1 MNHNY, CDR2 SVGAGI (reference sequence). V was clipped by 3 bases and J by 2 bases, with 7 bases between them. The CDR3 totals 13 residues. The CDR3 sequence is CASSYTGNYGYTF. As DNA, the CDR3 is TGTGCCAGCAGTTATACAGGGAACTATGGCTACACCTTC.

The CDR3 DNA reads TGTGCCAGCAGCTTAGTTCGACTAGCCAAAAACATTCAGTACTTC. Amino acid sequence: CASSLVRLAKNIQYF. The rearrangement links TRBV7-8 to TRBJ2-4; D is undetermined. CDR1 and CDR2 from the germline V gene are SGHVS and FQNEAQ. The length of the CDR3 is 15 residues. The germline V and J ends were trimmed by 1 base and 0 bases, with 7 bases remaining between them.

The rearrangement joins TRBV10-2 to TRBJ2-2; tentative D call: TRBD1 (6 bases). The V end was cut by 0 bases, the J end by 5 bases, with 10 bases between. The V gene's germline CDR1 is WSHSY and CDR2 SAAADI. The CDR3 runs to 15 residues. As DNA, the CDR3 is TGCGCCAGCAGTGAGTCGCGGCAGGGGACCGGGGAGCTGTTTTTT. Translation gives CASSESRQGTGELFF.

This chain connects TRBV5-6 to TRBJ2-7; 7 bases map to TRBD1. Germline assignment: CDR1 SGHDT and CDR2 YYEEEE. Trimming at V came to 4 bases and at J to 2 bases, leaving 6 bases not matched to a gene. CDR3 length equals 14 residues. The CDR3: CASSIDRATYEQYF. The CDR3 bases are TGTGCCAGCAGCATTGACAGGGCCACCTACGAGCAGTACTTC. Drawing the rest from reference TRBV5-6 and TRBJ2-7, the complete variable domain is DAGVTQSPTHLIKTRGQQVTLRCSPKSGHDTVSWYQQALGQGPQFIFQYYEEEERQRGNFPDRFSGHQFPNYSSELNVNALLLGDSALYLCASSIDRATYEQYFGPGTRLTVT.

The V and J genes are TRBV7-6 and TRBJ2-1, with a tentative D call TRBD1 (5 bases). There are 12 residues in the CDR3. V lost 1 base to trimming and J lost 7 bases, with 5 bases between them. CDR1 SGHVS and CDR2 FNYEAQ come from the germline V gene. This CDR3 reads CASSLEGNEQFF. The CDR3 nucleotides read TGTGCCAGCAGCTTAGAGGGGAATGAGCAGTTCTTC.

The CDR3 region is CASSYGGIGSYEQYV. DNA of the CDR3: TGTGCCAGCAGTTACGGGGGCATCGGGTCCTACGAGCAGTACGTC. V usage is TRBV6-6 and J usage is TRBJ2-7, with D possibly matching TRBD1 (6 bases). The V and J ends lost 2 bases and 1 base respectively, with 12 bases between them. Germline V gives CDR1 MNHNY, CDR2 SVGAGI (reference sequence). The CDR3 is made up of 15 amino acids.

This chain uses TRBV7-9 with TRBJ1-5, with TRBD1 matching 8 bases. The junction had 4 bases not matched to a gene; V was cut back by 5 bases and J by 1 base. Germline CDR1 and CDR2: SEHNR and FQNEAQ (reference sequence). The CDR3 is 15 residues long. CDR3 amino acids: CASSPQGASNQPQHF. The CDR3, as DNA: TGTGCCAGCAGCCCGCAGGGGGCAAGCAATCAGCCCCAGCATTTT.

The V call is TRBV30, the J call TRBJ1-1; D unclear. Trimming removed 4 bases at V and 5 bases at J, with 17 bases between. The CDR3 sequence is 14 residues long. Germline V CDR1 and CDR2: GTSNPN, SVGIG (reference sequence). Here the CDR3 reads CAWNTGSRWTEAFF. The CDR3 nucleotides are TGTGCCTGGAATACCGGGTCCAGATGGACTGAAGCTTTCTTT.

This clone was found a few times. One junction end does not reproduce the germline sequence, and a read error may be involved. The chain recombines TRBV6-1 with TRBJ1-5; D possibly corresponds to TRBD1 (6 bases). The CDR3 has 16 amino acids. Germline V gene lookup returns CDR1 MNHNS and CDR2 SASEGT. The chain's CDR3 is CAISEHSGAGDQPQHF. The CDR3 DNA is TGTGCCATCAGTGAGCATTCTGGGGCAGGGGACCAGCCCCAGCATTTT.

V and J are TRBV5-1 and TRBJ2-7; 9 positions agree with TRBD1. CDR3 length: 15 residues. Germline CDR1 and CDR2: SGHRS and YFSETQ. J gave up 2 bases and V 1 base, and 4 bases lay outside the gene matches. CDR3 in amino acids: CASSLWGTGPYEQYF. The CDR3 nucleotides are TGCGCCAGCAGCTTGTGGGGGACAGGGCCCTACGAGCAGTACTTC. Variable domain in full (rest from reference TRBV5-1 and TRBJ2-7): KAGVTQTPRYLIKTRGQQVTLSCSPISGHRSVSWYQQTPGQGLQFLFEYFSETQRNKGNFPGRFSGRQFSNSRSEMNVSTLELGDSALYLCASSLWGTGPYEQYFGPGTRLTVT.

The chain recombines TRBV7-6 with TRBJ2-5, with D possibly being TRBD1 (6 bases). Germline values: CDR1 SGHVS, CDR2 FNYEAQ. V was pared by 5 bases and J by 3 bases, with 13 bases between. The CDR3 is 14 amino acids. CDR3 residues: CASSPGPGEETQYF. Written as DNA, the CDR3 is TGTGCCAGCAGCCCTGGGCCAGGGGAAGAGACCCAGTACTTC.

This clone was found a few times. The V and J genes are TRBV19 and TRBJ2-6; TRBD1 matches 8 bases. The germline V gene has CDR1 LNHDA and CDR2 SQIVND (reference sequence). Germline trimming cut 4 bases from V and 8 bases from J; bases unmatched to any gene: 7. There are 15 residues in the CDR3. For the CDR3, the DNA is TGTGCCAGTAGTACCCTAGGACAGGGTACCAACGTCCTGACTTTC. Protein product: CASSTLGQGTNVLTF.

The V gene is TRBV2, the J gene TRBJ1-1, with a possible D match to TRBD1 (6 bases). Germline V gene data show CDR1 as SNHLY and CDR2 as FYNNEI. With 6 bases removed from V and 1 base from J, the gap between germline ends came to 15 bases. The CDR3 is 15 residues long. The CDR3 loop reads CASRFGDTKNTEAFF. CDR3 in DNA: TGTGCCAGCAGATTTGGGGACACAAAGAACACTGAAGCTTTCTTT. Variable domain in full (rest from reference TRBV2 and TRBJ1-1): EPEVTQTPSHQVTQMGQEVILRCVPISNHLYFYWYRQILGQKVEFLVSFYNNEISEKSEIFDDQFSVERPDGSNFTLKIRSTKLEDSAMYFCASRFGDTKNTEAFFGQGTRLTVV.